The rows below give T cell receptor beta chains drawn from one sample of a study of radiotherapy plus CTLA-4 blockade in lung cancer. Measured with immunoSEQ multiplex PCR; TCRdb has only the in-frame clones, and not every one. The repertoire holds some 34,000 clones, with 72% as singletons. The source material was peripheral blood, sampled from a patient treated with radiotherapy plus ipilimumab. The receptors originated from a human donor with non-small cell lung cancer who had stable disease on radiotherapy plus ipilimumab. The CDR3 runs from the conserved cysteine through the conserved F or W. A D gene is named only where the DNA matches it firmly. For some rows the clone size is stated as once, few or many, or as a class when expanded; others skip it.

v_gene,j_gene,d_gene,abundance,len,CDR3aa,CDR3nt
TRBV4-1,TRBJ1-4,TRBD1,once,19,CASSQAAGQGYQLNKKLFF,TGCGCCAGCAGCCAAGCCGCCGGACAGGGCTATCAGCTTAATAAAAAACTGTTTTTT
TRBV6-6,TRBJ1-5,TRBD1,few,15,CASSYSGTVNQPQHF,TGTGCCAGCAGTTACTCCGGGACAGTCAATCAGCCCCAGCATTTT
TRBV2,TRBJ2-2,NA,NA,15,CASSAPRRGTGELFF,TGTGCCAGCAGTGCGCCGCGTCGGGGGACCGGGGAGCTGTTTTTT
TRBV5-8,TRBJ1-2,NA,NA,14,CASSLPDSSIGYTF,TGTGCCAGCAGCTTGCCAGACTCGAGTATCGGCTACACCTTC
TRBV5-4,TRBJ1-1,NA,NA,14,CASSPTYRDTEAFF,TGTGCCAGCAGCCCTACATACAGGGATACTGAAGCTTTCTTT
TRBV5-1,TRBJ2-5,TRBD1,NA,16,CASSSDRGGPQETQYF,TGCGCCAGCAGCTCTGACAGGGGGGGTCCCCAAGAGACCCAGTACTTC
TRBV29-1,TRBJ1-2,NA,many,15,CSVEYFPQGGYGYTF,TGCAGCGTTGAATACTTCCCCCAGGGTGGCTATGGCTACACCTTC
TRBV19,TRBJ2-7,TRBD2,once,14,CASSMTSASYEQYF,TGTGCCAGTAGTATGACTAGCGCCTCCTACGAGCAGTACTTC
TRBV2,TRBJ2-7,NA,NA,16,CASAQGEQGSSYEQYF,TGTGCCAGCGCCCAAGGGGAACAGGGTTCCTCCTACGAGCAGTACTTC
TRBV20-1,TRBJ2-3,NA,NA,11,CSAPYTDTQYF,TGCAGTGCTCCTTATACAGATACGCAGTATTTT
TRBV2,TRBJ2-1,NA,NA,12,CASSEAQTEQFF,TGTGCCAGCAGTGAAGCACAGACTGAGCAGTTCTTC
TRBV5-6,TRBJ1-2,NA,few,13,CASSPVTGRGYTF,TGTGCCAGCAGCCCCGTAACAGGTAGGGGCTACACCTTC
TRBV5-4,TRBJ1-2,NA,NA,14,CASSSGLGDYGYTF,TGTGCCAGCAGCTCCGGCCTAGGGGACTATGGCTACACCTTC
TRBV7-8,TRBJ1-5,NA,NA,16,CASSLVWAGGNQPQHF,TGTGCCAGCAGCTTAGTCTGGGCGGGGGGCAATCAGCCCCAGCATTTT
TRBV5-1,TRBJ2-3,NA,NA,15,CASRREGGPTDTQYF,TGCGCCAGCAGAAGGGAGGGGGGGCCCACAGATACGCAGTATTTT
TRBV5-4,TRBJ1-1,TRBD1,NA,14,CASRWGTANTEAFF,TGTGCCAGCAGATGGGGGACAGCGAACACTGAAGCTTTCTTT
TRBV11-3,TRBJ1-6,TRBD1,NA,14,CASSGTGLDSPLHF,TGTGCCAGCAGCGGGACAGGGCTTGATTCACCCCTCCACTTT
TRBV4-1,TRBJ1-2,TRBD1,few,18,CASSQGAPGQGAVYGYTF,TGCGCCAGCAGCCAAGGGGCACCGGGACAGGGGGCGGTCTATGGCTACACCTTC
TRBV5-1,TRBJ2-1,NA,NA,13,CASSLAPDNEQFF,TGCGCCAGCAGCTTGGCCCCGGACAATGAGCAGTTCTTC
TRBV9,TRBJ2-5,NA,once,16,CASSGLDREVQETQYF,TGTGCCAGCAGCGGCCTCGACAGGGAGGTTCAAGAGACCCAGTACTTC
TRBV10-1,TRBJ1-1,NA,NA,13,CASRKEMNTEAFF,TGCGCCAGCAGGAAGGAGATGAACACTGAAGCTTTCTTT
TRBV7-2,TRBJ2-5,NA,NA,13,CASSPGSGKTQYF,TGTGCCAGCAGCCCCGGGTCAGGGAAGACCCAGTACTTC
TRBV2,TRBJ2-5,NA,NA,14,CASSGRQLKETQYF,TGTGCCAGCAGTGGCCGACAGTTAAAAGAGACCCAGTACTTC
TRBV5-1,TRBJ2-7,TRBD1,NA,15,CASSFQGQGTNEQYF,TGCGCCAGCAGCTTTCAGGGACAGGGTACCAACGAGCAGTACTTC
TRBV11-1,TRBJ2-7,TRBD1,NA,17,CASKRGGIGAPAYEQYF,TGTGCCAGCAAAAGAGGGGGCATCGGAGCACCGGCCTACGAGCAGTACTTC
TRBV5-1,TRBJ1-1,NA,NA,15,CASSLIGARSTEAFF,TGCGCCAGCAGCTTGATAGGGGCCCGGAGTACTGAAGCTTTCTTT
TRBV7-9,TRBJ2-2,TRBD2,once,14,CASSLTSDTGELFF,TGTGCCAGCAGCTTAACTAGCGATACCGGGGAGCTGTTTTTT
TRBV30,TRBJ2-5,NA,few,13,CAWSGSWEETQYF,TGTGCCTGGAGTGGGAGCTGGGAAGAGACCCAGTACTTC
TRBV4-2,TRBJ1-4,NA,few,17,CASSQDGGGGRGEKLFF,TGTGCCAGCAGCCAAGATGGGGGAGGGGGACGGGGTGAAAAACTGTTTTTT
TRBV5-4,TRBJ2-1,TRBD2,NA,16,CASGPTSGVSMDEQFF,TGTGCCAGCGGACCAACTAGCGGGGTTTCCATGGATGAGCAGTTCTTC
TRBV4-2,TRBJ2-3,NA,NA,14,CASSQVGGPDTQYF,TGTGCCAGCAGCCAAGTTGGGGGCCCAGATACGCAGTATTTT
TRBV7-2,TRBJ1-5,TRBD1,NA,15,CASSLQGQAGQPQHF,TGTGCCAGCAGCTTACAAGGACAGGCGGGTCAGCCCCAGCATTTT
TRBV19,TRBJ1-3,NA,NA,14,CASSPLVSGNTIYF,TGTGCCAGTAGTCCACTGGTCTCTGGAAACACCATATATTTT
TRBV4-3,TRBJ1-2,NA,few,13,CASSQVVNYGYTF,TGCGCCAGCAGCCAAGTCGTGAACTATGGCTACACCTTC
TRBV4-1,TRBJ1-4,NA,few,16,CASSQGQGSVGEKLFF,TGCGCCAGCAGCCAAGGGCAGGGGTCCGTCGGTGAAAAACTGTTTTTT
TRBV27,TRBJ1-5,NA,medium-sized,13,CASSVQGYQPQHF,TGTGCCAGCAGTGTACAGGGTTATCAGCCCCAGCATTTT
TRBV6-5,TRBJ1-6,NA,NA,14,CASSLVFPNSPLHF,TGTGCCAGCAGTTTAGTTTTCCCTAATTCACCCCTCCACTTT
TRBV11-3,TRBJ2-7,TRBD1,NA,11,CASSVQGAAYF,TGTGCCAGCAGCGTCCAGGGGGCTGCGTACTTC
TRBV6-6,TRBJ1-4,TRBD1,few,13,CASSRQGYEKLFF,TGTGCCAGCAGTAGACAGGGTTATGAAAAACTGTTTTTT
TRBV5-1,TRBJ2-3,TRBD1,NA,15,CASSHYGQGTDTQYF,TGCGCCAGCAGCCACTATGGACAGGGCACAGATACGCAGTATTTT
TRBV7-2,TRBJ2-7,NA,NA,13,CASSYFQGSEQYF,TGTGCCAGCAGCTATTTTCAGGGCTCCGAGCAGTACTTC
TRBV21-1,TRBJ2-3,NA,NA,14,CARNISRVSDTQYF,TGTGCTAGGAATATATCCCGGGTTTCAGATACGCAGTATTTT
TRBV7-3,TRBJ2-3,NA,NA,15,CASSLGLGITDTQYF,TGTGCCAGCAGCTTGGGACTGGGGATAACAGATACGCAGTATTTT
TRBV11-2,TRBJ2-2,NA,NA,16,CASRLGAGQKTGELFF,TGTGCCAGCAGGCTGGGGGCGGGACAGAAGACCGGGGAGCTGTTTTTT
TRBV21-1,TRBJ1-1,NA,once,17,CASRESIATQIRTEAFF,TGTGCCAGCAGGGAATCAATAGCTACACAAATTCGCACTGAAGCTTTCTTT
TRBV4-1,TRBJ1-3,TRBD1,NA,17,CASSHSSRDRSGNTIYF,TGCGCCAGCAGCCATTCAAGCCGGGACAGGTCTGGAAACACCATATATTTT
TRBV6-5,TRBJ1-1,NA,NA,15,CASSLNHRRNTEAFF,TGTGCCAGCAGTTTAAATCATCGTAGGAACACTGAAGCTTTCTTT